This T cell receptor beta chain was retrieved from a study of OX40 agonist ivuxolimab in advanced cancers. This CDR3 region has 16 residues. Germline CDR1 reads SGHAT; CDR2 reads FQDESV (reference sequence). V lost 5 bases to trimming and J lost 3 bases, with 14 bases between them. Libraries were prepared by immunoSEQ multiplex PCR; TCRdb keeps only in-frame clonotypes and omits some of them. The sample carries tens of thousands of clones, about 90% recorded once. The specimen was CD4+ or CD8+ T cells sorted from blood, collected in a trial of the OX40 agonist ivuxolimab. The chain is built from TRBV11-1 and TRBJ2-6; D unresolved. This clonotype was obtained from an adult with an advanced solid tumor such as melanoma, head and neck, liver or kidney cancer. For the CDR3, the DNA is TGTGCCAGCAGCCTGTTGGTACCAGGTGGGGCCAACGTCCTGACTTTC. It is translated as CASSLLVPGGANVLTF.